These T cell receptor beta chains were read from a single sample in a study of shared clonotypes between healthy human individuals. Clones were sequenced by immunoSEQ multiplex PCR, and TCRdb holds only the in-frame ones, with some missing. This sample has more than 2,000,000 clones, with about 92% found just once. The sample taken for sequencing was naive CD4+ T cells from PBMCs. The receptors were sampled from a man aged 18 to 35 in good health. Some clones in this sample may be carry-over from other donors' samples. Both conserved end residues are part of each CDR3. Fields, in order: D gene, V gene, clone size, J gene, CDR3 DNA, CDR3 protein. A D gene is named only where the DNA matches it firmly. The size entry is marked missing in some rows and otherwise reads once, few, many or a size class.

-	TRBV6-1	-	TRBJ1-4	TGTGCCAGCAGTGGGGACGTCCCCGGGGAAAAACTGTTTTTT	CASSGDVPGEKLFF
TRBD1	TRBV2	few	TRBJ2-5	TGTGCCAGCAGACAGGGGTGGCGGGAGACCCAGTACTTC	CASRQGWRETQYF
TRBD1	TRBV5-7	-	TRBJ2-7	TGTGCCAGCAGCTTCTGCGGACAGGGCTACGAGCAGTACTTC	CASSFCGQGYEQYF
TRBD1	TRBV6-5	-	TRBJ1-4	TGTGCCAGCAGCAACGCAGGGGGAACTAATGAAAAACTGTTTTTT	CASSNAGGTNEKLFF
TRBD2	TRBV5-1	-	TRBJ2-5	TGCGCCAGCAGCTTGGAGGGACTAGCCGGTCGGGAGACCCAGTACTTC	CASSLEGLAGRETQYF
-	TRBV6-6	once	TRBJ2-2	TGTGCCAGCACGCGGGTCGCGAACACCGGGGAGCTGTTTTTT	CASTRVANTGELFF
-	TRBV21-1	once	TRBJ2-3	TGTGCCAGCAGCAAATACCCTTCTAGCACAGATACGCAGTATTTT	CASSKYPSSTDTQYF
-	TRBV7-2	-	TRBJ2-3	TGTGCCAGCAGCTTAGCGGTAAACACAGATACGCAGTATTTT	CASSLAVNTDTQYF
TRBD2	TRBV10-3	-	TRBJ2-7	TGTGCCATCAGTGCCCTAATCCGGACCGGGACTAGCGGGAGTAAGGGAATTTACGAGCAGTACTTC	CAISALIRTGTSGSKGIYEQYF
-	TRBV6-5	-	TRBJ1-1	TGTGCCAGCAGTTACTCGTATGTGAACACTGAAGCTTTCTTT	CASSYSYVNTEAFF
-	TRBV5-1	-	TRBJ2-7	TGCGCCAGCAGCTTGGTTTTACGCCCTTCCGAGCAGTACTTC	CASSLVLRPSEQYF
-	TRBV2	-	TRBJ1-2	TGTGCCAGCAGCCCAGGGCAGGGAAGGTATGGCTACACCTTC	CASSPGQGRYGYTF
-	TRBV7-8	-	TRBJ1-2	TGTGCCAGCAGCCAGGGCAGTGGGGGGCACTATGGCTACACCTTC	CASSQGSGGHYGYTF
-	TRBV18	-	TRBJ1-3	TGTGCCAGCTCATCAACGCAGGGAAACACCATATATTTT	CASSSTQGNTIYF
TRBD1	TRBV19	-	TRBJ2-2	TGTGCCAGTAGTACTCTCGGACAGGGGGGCACCGGGGAGCTGTTTTTT	CASSTLGQGGTGELFF
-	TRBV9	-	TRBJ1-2	TGTGCCAGCAGCTCCCCACAGGGAGGCTATGGCTACACCTTC	CASSSPQGGYGYTF